This record looks at one T cell receptor (beta chain) sequence and its context. These data come from a study of T cells after yellow fever vaccination. Each CDR3 protein gets one entry after TCRdb re-called the 5' RACE reads with MiXCR. Here the sample spans around 200,000 distinct CDR3 sequences, roughly 11% being singletons. The CDR3 is made up of 16 amino acids. In germline, CDR1 is SGHTA, CDR2 FQGTGA. J gave up 2 bases and V 2 bases, and 7 bases lay outside the gene matches. The sample here was CD8+ T cells sorted from PBMCs, taken 15 days after the yellow fever booster vaccination. V usage is TRBV7-3 and J usage is TRBJ2-3; 7 nucleotides match TRBD1. The source of this sequence is a man between 18 and 29 years old who received the YFV17D yellow fever vaccine. The CDR3 sequence is CASSLGIGGATDTQYF. The CDR3 region has the DNA TGTGCCAGCAGCTTAGGTATAGGGGGCGCCACAGATACGCAGTATTTT. Using reference TRBV7-3 and TRBJ2-3 for the parts outside the CDR3, the full variable domain is GAGVSQTPSNKVTEKGKYVELRCDPISGHTALYWYRQSLGQGPEFLIYFQGTGAADDSGLPNDRFFAVRPEGSVSTLKIQRTERGDSAVYLCASSLGIGGATDTQYFGPGTRLTVL.